What follows are 23 T cell receptor beta chains derived from one specimen sequenced in a study of cytomegalovirus exposure and HLA in healthy donors (dated by TCRdb to about 2017). Library generation was performed with the immunoSEQ multiplex PCR assay. The multiplex PCR relied on a mix of 60 forward primers for TCR Vbeta segments and 13 reverse primers for TCR Jbeta segments. Imported from immuneACCESS, the table was reduced by TCRdb to in-frame sequences with V and J called. These copies leave out some clones; in studies compared against another copy, an unresolved V gene accounts for under half, and the cause of the remainder is not known. For this sample the table gives a few hundred thousand clones, of which about 80% were detected only once. The biggest ten clones account for more than 1.3% of the sample. The sample comprised PBMCs. These receptors all come from a girl between 5 and 17 years old in good health and CMV-seronegative.

V is TRBV15 and J is TRBJ2-1, with D possibly TRBD2 on 5 matching bases. In germline, CDR1 is LNHNV, CDR2 YYDKDF (reference sequence). CDR3 length: 16 amino acids. V lost 1 base and J lost 15, with 25 bases in between. CDR3 DNA sequence: TGTGCCACCAGCAGAGCCTCCGGGGAGTCCCGATATGGGCTGTTCTTC. It translates to CATSRASGESRYGLFF. Based on the CDR3 plus reference TRBV15 and TRBJ2-1, the full variable domain is DAMVIQNPRYQVTQFGKPVTLSCSQTLNHNVMYWYQQKSSQAPKLLFHYYDKDFNNEADTPDNFQSRRPNTSFCFLDIRSPGLGDTAMYLCATSRASGESRYGLFFGPGTRLTVL.

The rearrangement joins TRBV28 to TRBJ2-1, with 8 positions matching TRBD2. The V and J ends lost 2 bases and 9 bases, in that order; junction bases with no gene match: 12. The CDR3 consists of 16 residues. Per germline, CDR1 MDHEN and CDR2 SYDVKM. The CDR3 nucleotides read TGTGCCAGCAGTTTAGACGGATCTAGCGGGTTACCTGAGCAGTTCTTC. Its translation is CASSLDGSSGLPEQFF.

The V and J genes are TRBV29-1 and TRBJ2-2; 7 nucleotides align to TRBD2. Germline V gives CDR1 SQVTM, CDR2 ANQGSEA. The trim removed 4 bases at V and 8 bases at J, leaving 1 base unmatched. The CDR3 contains 11 residues. The CDR3 region is CSVGLAGELFF. CDR3 DNA sequence: TGCAGCGTTGGACTAGCTGGGGAGCTGTTTTTT.

The chain employs TRBV7-9 and TRBJ2-1; D is uncertain. V lost 2 bases to trimming and J lost 5 bases, with 10 bases between them. The CDR3 totals 14 residues. Germline V gene data show CDR1 as SEHNR and CDR2 as FQNEAQ (reference sequence). The CDR3 loop reads CASSLSRLNNEQFF. The CDR3 DNA reads as TGTGCCAGCAGCTTAAGCCGACTGAACAATGAGCAGTTCTTC.

CDR3 region: CASSLEGGQGYEAFF. For the CDR3, the DNA is TGTGCCAGCAGCCTAGAGGGAGGACAGGGCTATGAAGCTTTCTTT. The chain joins TRBV7-9 to TRBJ1-1; 8 bases are a match to TRBD1. Germline loops: CDR1 SEHNR, CDR2 FQNEAQ (reference sequence). The CDR3 has 15 residues. V lost 5 bases, J lost 7 bases, and 12 bases stayed unmatched.

The sample holds a few counts of this clone. The chain is built from TRBV5-4 and TRBJ2-1, with 10 bases that match TRBD2. V shed 0 bases, J shed 3 bases, and the junction held 0 bases outside the gene matches. Germline lookup yields CDR1 SGHNT and CDR2 YYREEE (reference sequence). This CDR3 has 15 residues. The CDR3 nucleotides read TGTGCCAGCAGCTTGGGGACTAGCGGCTACAATGAGCAGTTCTTC. This translates into CASSLGTSGYNEQFF. Looking up the rest from reference TRBV5-4 and TRBJ2-1 gives the full variable domain: ETGVTQSPTHLIKTRGQQVTLRCSSQSGHNTVSWYQQALGQGPQFIFQYYREEENGRGNFPPRFSGLQFPNYSSELNVNALELDDSALYLCASSLGTSGYNEQFFGPGTRLTVL.

This clone has a single count. The rearrangement links TRBV5-4 to TRBJ1-4; TRBD1 might be the D (6 bases). The CDR3 has 13 residues. Looked up from germline, CDR1 is SGHNT and CDR2 is YYREEE (reference sequence). Deletions cut 10 bases from V and 4 bases from J, with 14 bases between. DNA for the CDR3: TGTGCCTACAGGGAGAAGATTAATGAAAAACTGTTTTTT. Its protein product is CAYREKINEKLFF.

The chain links TRBV6-6 to TRBJ1-5; tentatively, D is TRBD1 (5 bases). The germline V gene encodes CDR1 MNHNY and CDR2 SVGAGI (reference sequence). The CDR3 runs to 14 residues. The V and J ends lost 10 bases and 5 bases respectively, with 18 bases between them. In nucleotides, the CDR3 is TGTGCCACCAGGACAAATGGAGGGGATCAGCCCCAGCATTTT. Encoded protein: CATRTNGGDQPQHF.

The genes are TRBV19 and TRBJ1-2, with TRBD1 as a possible D gene (6 bases). The CDR3 loop spans 16 amino acids. Germline CDR1 is LNHDA and CDR2 is SQIVND (reference sequence). With 5 bases removed from V and 8 bases from J, the gap between germline ends came to 24 bases. The CDR3 coding sequence is TGTGCCAGTAGTCTCGCCTTAGGACAGCCTGGCGGAGGCTACACCTTC. It is translated as CASSLALGQPGGGYTF.

The chain couples TRBV2 to TRBJ2-2; 12 nucleotides align to TRBD1. CDR1 and CDR2 (germline): SNHLY, FYNNEI. This CDR3 region has 19 residues. Trimming removed 1 base from V and 1 base from J; junction bases left unmatched: 7. CDR3 DNA sequence: TGTGCCAGCAGTGAAGAGGCGGGACAGGGGGCTGTGAACACCGGGGAGCTGTTTTTT. Amino acids: CASSEEAGQGAVNTGELFF.

This chain connects TRBV5-4 to TRBJ2-3; TRBD1 aligns across 7 bases. The CDR3 extends over 18 amino acids. In germline, CDR1 is SGHNT, CDR2 YYREEE (reference sequence). V was clipped by 5 bases and J by 0 bases; unmatched bases: 15. Here the CDR3 DNA reads TGTGCCAGCAGTCGGCCCCCCGACAGGGCATCTAGCACAGATACGCAGTATTTT. Translated, it gives CASSRPPDRASSTDTQYF.

The CDR3 here is CASSLGGSGEQYF. As DNA, the CDR3 is TGCGCCAGCAGCCTCGGAGGGTCCGGCGAGCAGTACTTC. The chain uses TRBV5-1 and TRBJ2-7, with D possibly TRBD2 on 6 matching bases. Germline-derived CDR1 and CDR2 are SGHRS and YFSETQ. The ends were cut back, 4 bases at V and 6 bases at J, with 14 bases in the middle. The CDR3 extends over 13 amino acids.

The chain carries TRBV4-3 and TRBJ2-5, with TRBD1 identical over 9 bases. Germline assignment: CDR1 LGHNA and CDR2 YSLEER. This CDR3 spans 17 amino acids. J lost 4 bases, V lost 2 bases, and 11 bases had no gene match. CDR3 nucleotides: TGCGCCAGCAGCCAAAATTACAGGGGGCGGATATCAGAGACCCAGTACTTC. Its protein product is CASSQNYRGRISETQYF.

The chain is built from TRBV2 and TRBJ2-3, with TRBD2 matching over 8 bases. The CDR3 runs 16 residues. From germline, CDR1 is SNHLY and CDR2 FYNNEI. V dropped 10 bases and J dropped 1; count of bases not matched to a gene: 13. CDR3 coding DNA: TGTGCCACCCAAAACAAACAGACTAGCGGCACAGATACGCAGTATTTT. Translated, it gives CATQNKQTSGTDTQYF.

The chain recombines TRBV9 with TRBJ2-7; 8 nucleotides align to TRBD1. The J segment lost 4 bases and the V segment lost 0 bases, leaving 9 bases of the junction unmatched. The CDR3 totals 16 residues. Germline CDR1 reads SGDLS; CDR2 reads YYNGEE. In DNA, the CDR3 is TGTGCCAGCAGCGTAGGTGGGACAGGCCGAGGGTACGAGCAGTACTTC. Protein: CASSVGGTGRGYEQYF.

To note about this clone: In the same sample, other DNA sequences code for this CDR3. This rearrangement joins TRBV18 to TRBJ2-3; 7 nucleotides agree with TRBD2. Trimming cost V 6 bases and J 1 base; bases outside gene matches: 4. The germline gives CDR1 KGHSH, CDR2 LQKENI. This CDR3 comprises 14 residues. CDR3 sequence (DNA): TGTGCCAGCTCGCCTACTAGCGGCACAGATACGCAGTATTTT. Translation gives CASSPTSGTDTQYF.

This chain links TRBV19 with TRBJ1-2; 7 nucleotides match TRBD1. Germline V lookup: CDR1 LNHDA, CDR2 SQIVND (reference sequence). This CDR3 is 17 amino acids long. Trimming cost V 7 bases and J 8 bases; bases outside gene matches: 22. The DNA of the CDR3 is TGTGCCAGTAATTCAGACTATAACAGGGGACATCTCGGCGGCTACACCTTC. Its protein product is CASNSDYNRGHLGGYTF.

The V and J genes are TRBV7-2 and TRBJ2-5; TRBD1 agrees at 8 bases. The V segment lost 5 bases and the J segment 5 bases; nucleotides outside the gene matches: 7. This CDR3 contains 14 residues. CDR1 and CDR2 (germline): SGHTA, FQGNSA. Here the CDR3 reads CASSGQGAGETQYF. The CDR3, as DNA: TGTGCCAGCAGCGGGCAGGGGGCGGGGGAGACCCAGTACTTC.

This chain joins TRBV18 and TRBJ2-6, with D possibly TRBD2 on 6 matching bases. The germline V gene encodes CDR1 KGHSH and CDR2 LQKENI. The CDR3 consists of 16 residues. V was shortened by 3 bases and J by 2 bases, with 11 bases between the two germline ends. CDR3 DNA sequence: TGTGCCAGCTCACCCTACGGGGGACCTGGGGCCAACGTCCTGACTTTC. Its protein product is CASSPYGGPGANVLTF.

This clone was counted a single time. This chain joins TRBV7-3 and TRBJ1-1; D uncertain. V lost 3 bases, J lost 1 base, and 6 bases lay in between. Germline V gene sequence: CDR1 SGHTA, CDR2 FQGTGA. This CDR3 region has 13 residues. The CDR3 nucleotides read TGTGCCAGCAGCTTGGGAGAGAACACTGAAGCTTTCTTT. It yields the protein CASSLGENTEAFF.

The chain couples TRBV7-2 to TRBJ2-2; 8 bases agree with TRBD1. Trimming took 1 base from V and 5 from J; bases not matched to a gene: 6. Germline-derived CDR1 and CDR2 are SGHTA and FQGNSA. This CDR3 has 16 amino acids. The CDR3 nucleotides are TGTGCCAGCAGCTTAGGTGCAGGGGGCCGAACCGGGGAGCTGTTTTTT. Protein: CASSLGAGGRTGELFF.

In this sample, this clone turned up once. The chain employs TRBV29-1 and TRBJ2-5; TRBD2 agrees at 13 bases. Matching the DNA end better, TRBJ2-7 makes the J call doubtful. The CDR3 loop spans 16 amino acids. Per germline, CDR1 SQVTM and CDR2 ANQGSEA. The CDR3 coding sequence is TGCAGCGTTGAAGTAGTGGGTGGGACTAGCGGGAACGAGCAGTACTTC. Encoded protein: CSVEVVGGTSGNEQYF.

As for this clone: Additional DNA sequences in this sample encode the identical CDR3. The chain recombines TRBV18 with TRBJ2-7; the match to TRBD1 covers 8 bases. The J segment lost 0 bases and the V segment lost 3 bases, leaving 1 base of the junction unmatched. Germline assignment: CDR1 KGHSH and CDR2 LQKENI. This CDR3 region has 14 residues. CDR3 coding DNA: TGTGCCAGCTCACCCGGGACAGGCTCCTACGAGCAGTACTTC. This translates into CASSPGTGSYEQYF.